This T cell receptor beta chain was observed in a study of STAT5B mutations in CD4+ large granular lymphocyte leukemia. Turning to the study itself: Healthy donors showed HLA-associated enrichment of the CDR3 'QG' motif.

Sequencing was at survey level. The data were produced by immunoSEQ multiplex PCR, yet TCRdb's version contains in-frame clones alone and is incomplete. The sample shows tens of thousands of clones, around four fifths of them seen only once. Findings and caveats of the study: Main leukemic clonotypes were patient-specific, but 25% appeared at low frequency elsewhere.

Trimming shortened V by 0 bases and J by 1 base, and 14 bases separated the two germline ends. The V gene's germline CDR1 is SGHTS and CDR2 YDEGEE. The CDR3 runs to 17 residues. For this clone: Its antigen is not known.

The TCR comes from a human donor in good health. V is TRBV5-8 and J is TRBJ2-1; D possibly matches TRBD1 or TRBD2 (5 bases each). The sample consisted of CD4+ T cells from blood buffy coats. The CDR3 DNA is TGTGCCAGCAGCTTGGTGATCGGGACCTTTTCCTACAATGAGCAGTTCTTC. It specifies CASSLVIGTFSYNEQFF.